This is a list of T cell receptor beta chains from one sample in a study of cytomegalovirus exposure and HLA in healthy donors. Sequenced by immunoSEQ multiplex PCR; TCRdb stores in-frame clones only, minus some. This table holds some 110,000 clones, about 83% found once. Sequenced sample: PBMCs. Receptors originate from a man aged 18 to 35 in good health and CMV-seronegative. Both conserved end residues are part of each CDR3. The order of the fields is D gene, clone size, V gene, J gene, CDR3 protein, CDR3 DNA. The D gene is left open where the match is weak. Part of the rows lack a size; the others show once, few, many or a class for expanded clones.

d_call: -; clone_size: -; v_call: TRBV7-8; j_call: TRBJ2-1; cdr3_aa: CASSAGLLYNEQFF; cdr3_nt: TGTGCCAGCAGCGCGGGACTTTTATACAATGAGCAGTTCTTC
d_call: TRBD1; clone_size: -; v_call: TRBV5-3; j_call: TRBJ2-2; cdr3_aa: CARRGKRDRDTGELFF; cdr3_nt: TGTGCCAGAAGAGGGAAGCGGGACAGGGACACCGGGGAGCTGTTTTTT
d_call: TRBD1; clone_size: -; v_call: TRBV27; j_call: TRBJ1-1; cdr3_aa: CASSTLTGGRRAFF; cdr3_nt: TGTGCCAGCAGTACCCTGACAGGGGGAAGGAGAGCTTTCTTT
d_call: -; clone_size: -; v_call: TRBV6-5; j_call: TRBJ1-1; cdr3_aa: CASSPGVNTEAFF; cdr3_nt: TGTGCCAGCAGCCCAGGGGTTAACACTGAAGCTTTCTTT
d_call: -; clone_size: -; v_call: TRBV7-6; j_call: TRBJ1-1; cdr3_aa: CASSLVAGNTEAFF; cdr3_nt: TGTGCCAGCAGCTTAGTGGCGGGGAACACTGAAGCTTTCTTT
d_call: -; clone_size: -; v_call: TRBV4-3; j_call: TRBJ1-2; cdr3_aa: CASSQDRQGGYGYTF; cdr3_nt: TGCGCCAGCAGCCAAGATAGGCAGGGCGGCTATGGCTACACCTTC
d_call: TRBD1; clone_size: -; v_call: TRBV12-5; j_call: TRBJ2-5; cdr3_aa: CASGLPGRPGGGETQYF; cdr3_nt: TGTGCTAGTGGTTTGCCCGGGCGGCCAGGGGGTGGGGAGACCCAGTACTTC
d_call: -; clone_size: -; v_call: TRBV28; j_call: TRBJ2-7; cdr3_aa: CASSSMAAGGPYEQYF; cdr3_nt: TGTGCCAGCAGTTCCATGGCGGCCGGAGGGCCCTACGAGCAGTACTTC
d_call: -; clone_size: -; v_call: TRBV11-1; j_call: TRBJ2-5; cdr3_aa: CASSLDLPGHDQETQYF; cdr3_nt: TGTGCCAGCAGTTTAGACCTCCCGGGACACGACCAAGAGACCCAGTACTTC
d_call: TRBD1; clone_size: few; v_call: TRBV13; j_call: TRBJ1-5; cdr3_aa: CASSLSGQGLDQPQHF; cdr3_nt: TGTGCCAGCAGCCTCTCCGGACAGGGGTTGGATCAGCCCCAGCATTTT
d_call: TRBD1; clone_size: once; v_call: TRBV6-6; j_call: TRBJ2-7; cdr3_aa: CASTDATGASYEQYF; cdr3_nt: TGTGCCAGCACCGACGCGACAGGGGCGTCCTACGAGCAGTACTTC
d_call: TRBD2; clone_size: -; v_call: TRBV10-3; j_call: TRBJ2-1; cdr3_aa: CAISESAGAYNEQFF; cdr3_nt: TGTGCCATCAGTGAGTCGGCGGGGGCCTACAATGAGCAGTTCTTC
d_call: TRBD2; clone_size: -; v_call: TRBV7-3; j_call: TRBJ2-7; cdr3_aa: CASSWTSGSGEQYF; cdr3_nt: TGTGCCAGCAGCTGGACTAGCGGGAGTGGGGAGCAGTACTTC
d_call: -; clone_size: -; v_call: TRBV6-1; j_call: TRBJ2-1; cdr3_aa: CASGPPGGGHNEQFF; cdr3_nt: TGTGCCAGCGGTCCCCCTGGGGGGGGGCACAATGAGCAGTTCTTC
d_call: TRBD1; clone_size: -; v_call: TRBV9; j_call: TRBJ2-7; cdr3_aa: CASSPWTGGNYEQYF; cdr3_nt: TGTGCCAGCAGCCCGTGGACAGGGGGGAACTACGAGCAGTACTTC
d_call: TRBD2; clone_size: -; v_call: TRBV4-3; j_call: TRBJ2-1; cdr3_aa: CASSQALNPRLAGRPYNEQFF; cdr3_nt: TGCGCCAGCAGCCAAGCTCTCAACCCTAGACTAGCGGGGCGGCCCTACAATGAGCAGTTCTTC
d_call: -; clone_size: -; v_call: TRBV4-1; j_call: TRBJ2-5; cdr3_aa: CASSQDRARYQETQYF; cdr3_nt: TGCGCCAGCAGCCAAGATAGAGCACGATACCAAGAGACCCAGTACTTC
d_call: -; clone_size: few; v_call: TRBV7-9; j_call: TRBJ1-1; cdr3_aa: CASSSQLNTEAFF; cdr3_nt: TGTGCCAGCAGCTCCCAATTGAACACTGAAGCTTTCTTT
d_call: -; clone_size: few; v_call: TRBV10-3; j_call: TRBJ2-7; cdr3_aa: CAISERLYYELYF; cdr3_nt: TGTGCCATCAGTGAACGGCTATACTACGAGCTGTACTTC
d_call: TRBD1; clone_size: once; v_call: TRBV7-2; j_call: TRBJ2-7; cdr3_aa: CASSFPGTGGYEQYF; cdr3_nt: TGTGCCAGCAGCTTTCCCGGGACAGGGGGCTACGAGCAGTACTTC
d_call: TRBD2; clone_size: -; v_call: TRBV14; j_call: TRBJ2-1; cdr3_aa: CASSQGLAGAGEQFF; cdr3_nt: TGTGCCAGCAGCCAGGGACTAGCGGGCGCAGGGGAGCAGTTCTTC
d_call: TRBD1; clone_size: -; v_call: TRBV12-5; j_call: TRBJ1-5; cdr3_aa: CASGLTGDGQPQHF; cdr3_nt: TGTGCTAGTGGCCTGACAGGGGATGGTCAGCCCCAGCATTTT
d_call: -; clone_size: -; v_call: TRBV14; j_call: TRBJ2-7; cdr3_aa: CASSHRGKTLLGVYEQYF; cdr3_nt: TGTGCCAGCAGCCATAGGGGGAAGACTCTTCTCGGGGTCTACGAGCAGTACTTC
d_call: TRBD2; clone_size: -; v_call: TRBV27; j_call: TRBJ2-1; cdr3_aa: CASSYSGTSGIYNEQFF; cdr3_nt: TGTGCCAGCAGTTACTCCGGGACTAGCGGGATCTACAATGAGCAGTTCTTC
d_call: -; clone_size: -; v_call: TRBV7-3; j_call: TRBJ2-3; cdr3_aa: CASSPPWLSQYF; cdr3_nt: TGTGCCAGCAGCCCCCCCTGGCTCTCGCAGTATTTT
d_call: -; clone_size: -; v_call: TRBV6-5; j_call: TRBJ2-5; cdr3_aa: CASSYSRDFKGTQYF; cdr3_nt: TGTGCCAGCAGTTACTCCCGGGACTTTAAAGGGACCCAGTACTTC
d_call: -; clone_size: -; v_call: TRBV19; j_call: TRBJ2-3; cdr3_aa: CASSLTFYTDTQYF; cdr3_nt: TGTGCCAGTAGTCTGACTTTTTACACAGATACGCAGTATTTT
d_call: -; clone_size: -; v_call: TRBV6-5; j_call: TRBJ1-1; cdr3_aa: CASSLGGMNTEAFF; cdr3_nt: TGTGCCAGCAGCTTGGGGGGGATGAACACTGAAGCTTTCTTT
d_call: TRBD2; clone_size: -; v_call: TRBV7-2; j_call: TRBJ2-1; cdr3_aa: CASSFRTSRNEQFF; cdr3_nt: TGTGCCAGCAGCTTCCGGACTAGCCGCAATGAGCAGTTCTTC
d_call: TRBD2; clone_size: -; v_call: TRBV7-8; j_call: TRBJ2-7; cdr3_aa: CASSPLGRAGEQYF; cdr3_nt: TGTGCCAGCAGCCCTCTAGGGAGGGCCGGCGAGCAGTACTTC